This TCR beta chain was sequenced for a study of blood T cell repertoires in COVID-19. About the research overall: Samples came from the United States, Italy and Spain, spanning acute and convalescent COVID-19. In each case, the material was cDNA or gDNA derived from T cells, B-cell-depleted T cells, or PBMCs.

As handled by the study authors: Researchers report that nucleated cell counts were estimated from reference gene primer amplification. The table came from immunoSEQ multiplex PCR; TCRdb's copy has only in-frame clones and leaves some out. V and J calls and clone size come straight from that table; D and trimming were deduced from the DNA. The repertoire has fewer than 350,000 clones, approximately 80% of them found once; the top ten carry roughly 2.9%. CDR1 and CDR2 from the germline V gene are MDHEN and SYDVKM. The CDR3 extends over 15 amino acids. The V gene lost 3 bases and the J gene lost 2 bases, with 13 bases spanning the gap.

The source material was peripheral blood. This clonotype originated in a woman in her sixties with active or convalescent COVID-19. This chain uses TRBV28 with TRBJ1-1; a weak D match, TRBD1 (6 bases). The CDR3 loop is CASSLAGAGNTEAFF. CDR3 DNA: TGTGCCAGCAGTTTGGCAGGGGCGGGCAACACTGAAGCTTTCTTT.